These T cell receptor beta chains were read from a single sample in a study of T cell repertoires in cytomegalovirus infection. MiXCR, run by TCRdb on the reads, gives a single entry per CDR3 protein. The sample contains some 320,000 distinct CDR3 sequences, more than 8% of which appear only once. Input material: PBMCs. Receptors originate from a human donor in good health (CMV status not recorded). Some clones in this sample may be carry-over from other donors' samples. Both conserved end residues are trimmed from each CDR3. Fields, in order: D gene, J gene, V gene, CDR3 length, CDR3 protein. The D gene is left open where the match is weak.

TRBD2	TRBJ2-4	TRBV28	16	ASSPSSSLAGGFIIQY
NA	TRBJ1-5	TRBV12-3/TRBV12-4	13	ASSGQFGGNQPQH
NA	TRBJ1-2	TRBV20-1	11	SAPQTDFYGYT
TRBD1	TRBJ1-6	TRBV7-2	15	ASSLFRTGLGESPLH
NA	TRBJ2-1	TRBV27	12	ASSSGLAKYEQF
NA	TRBJ1-2	TRBV10-3	11	AITPSLNYGYT
TRBD2	TRBJ2-7	TRBV25-1	12	ASSRTSGYYEQY
NA	TRBJ2-7	TRBV27	12	ASSQATNYYEQY
NA	TRBJ1-3	TRBV6-2/TRBV6-3	12	ASSSWTAGNTIY
TRBD2	TRBJ2-7	TRBV2	13	ASSGLAGGRYEQY
NA	TRBJ2-2	TRBV7-9	14	AISSEGGAGTGELF
TRBD2	TRBJ2-7	TRBV20-1	11	SARLAGYNEQY
NA	TRBJ2-7	TRBV30	10	AWRYRVYEQY
NA	TRBJ1-3	TRBV20-1	12	SARGGASGNTIY
NA	TRBJ2-6	TRBV7-2	15	ASSLVMGGSGANVLT
TRBD2	TRBJ2-3	TRBV6-5	14	ASSQDRSGGPYTQY
NA	TRBJ1-1	TRBV6-2/TRBV6-3	15	ASTRGNAREMNTEAF
TRBD2	TRBJ2-1	TRBV29-1	14	SVEGSAGVKYNEQF
NA	TRBJ1-6	TRBV5-1	12	ASSYTGIDSPLH
NA	TRBJ2-2	TRBV7-6	13	ASSLWDPNTGELF
NA	TRBJ1-5	TRBV7-2	14	ASSPPGLESNQPQH
NA	TRBJ1-1	TRBV7-2	12	ASSPGSSGTEAF
TRBD1	TRBJ2-2	TRBV7-2	16	ASSLQRARQGMSGELF
NA	TRBJ2-5	TRBV11-2	11	ASSPLTEETQY
NA	TRBJ1-1	TRBV24-1	12	ATSERYRDPEAF
TRBD2	TRBJ2-5	TRBV7-6	13	ASSLDHASGGTQY
NA	TRBJ1-1	TRBV7-6	12	ASSLLGRDTEAF
NA	TRBJ2-2	TRBV6-2/TRBV6-3	15	ASSYSRSGAYTGELF
TRBD2	TRBJ2-7	TRBV6-6	13	ASSNPLADFYEQY
NA	TRBJ2-7	TRBV6-2/TRBV6-3	14	ASSYFPAGRTYEQY
NA	TRBJ2-4	TRBV12-5	10	ASGLVRGDQY
NA	TRBJ2-5	TRBV7-2	13	ASSLVGVSAETQY
TRBD2	TRBJ2-7	TRBV20-1	15	SARAQPGTSSTHEQY
TRBD1	TRBJ2-4	TRBV11-2	14	ASSPRRQGWSNIQY
NA	TRBJ1-1	TRBV12-3/TRBV12-4	12	ASSLRRLNTEAF
NA	TRBJ2-7	TRBV6-2/TRBV6-3	12	ASSYNPGSHEQY
NA	TRBJ2-1	TRBV20-1	11	SQARAAYNEQF
NA	TRBJ1-1	TRBV12-3/TRBV12-4	11	ASSFMGNTEAF
NA	TRBJ1-5	TRBV3-1	12	ASSRLGRDQPQH
TRBD2	TRBJ2-7	TRBV7-2	17	ASSPTPGTSGRTTYEQY
NA	TRBJ2-2	TRBV20-1	11	SGGGGRPGELF